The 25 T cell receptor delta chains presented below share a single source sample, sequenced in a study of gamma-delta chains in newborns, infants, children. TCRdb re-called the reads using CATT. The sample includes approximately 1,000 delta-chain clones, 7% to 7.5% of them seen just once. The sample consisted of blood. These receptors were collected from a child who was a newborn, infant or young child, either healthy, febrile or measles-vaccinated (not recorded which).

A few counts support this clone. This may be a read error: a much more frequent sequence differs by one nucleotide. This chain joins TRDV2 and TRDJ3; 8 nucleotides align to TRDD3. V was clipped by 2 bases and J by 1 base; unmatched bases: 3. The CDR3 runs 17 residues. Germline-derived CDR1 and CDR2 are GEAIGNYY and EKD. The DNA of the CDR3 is TGTGCCTGTGACATCGCTGGGGGATCCTGGGACACCCGACAGATGTTTTTC. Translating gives CACDIAGGSWDTRQMFF.

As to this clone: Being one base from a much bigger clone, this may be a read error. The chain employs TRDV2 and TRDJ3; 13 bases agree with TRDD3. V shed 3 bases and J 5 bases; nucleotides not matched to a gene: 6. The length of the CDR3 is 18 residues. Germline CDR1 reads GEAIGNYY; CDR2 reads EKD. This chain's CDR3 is CACDLLGDTSRDTRQMFF. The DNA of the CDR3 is TGTGCCTGTGACCTACTGGGGGATACGTCCCGGGACACCCGACAGATGTTTTTC.

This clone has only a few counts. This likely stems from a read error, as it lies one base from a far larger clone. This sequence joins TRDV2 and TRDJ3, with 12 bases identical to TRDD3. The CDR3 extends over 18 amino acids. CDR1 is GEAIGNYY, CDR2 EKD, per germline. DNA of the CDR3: TGTGCCTGTGACACCGTACTGGGGGATACCTGGGGCACCCGACAGATGTTTTTC. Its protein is CACDTVLGDTWGTRQMFF.

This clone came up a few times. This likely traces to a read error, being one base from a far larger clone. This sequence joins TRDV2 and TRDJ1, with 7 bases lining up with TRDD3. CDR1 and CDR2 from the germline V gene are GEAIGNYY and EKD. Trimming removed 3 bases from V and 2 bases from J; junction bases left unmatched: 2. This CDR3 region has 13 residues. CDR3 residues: CACDAWGTDKLIF. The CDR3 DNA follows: TGTGCCTGTGACGCCTGGGGGACCGATAAACTCATCTTT.

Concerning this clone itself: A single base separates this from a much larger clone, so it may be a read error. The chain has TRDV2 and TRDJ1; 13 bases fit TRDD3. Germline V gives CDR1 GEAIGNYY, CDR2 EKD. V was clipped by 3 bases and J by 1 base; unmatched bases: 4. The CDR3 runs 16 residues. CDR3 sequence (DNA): TGTGCCTGTGACGTACTGGGGGATACGGGCACCGATAAACTCATCTTT. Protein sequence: CACDVLGDTGTDKLIF.

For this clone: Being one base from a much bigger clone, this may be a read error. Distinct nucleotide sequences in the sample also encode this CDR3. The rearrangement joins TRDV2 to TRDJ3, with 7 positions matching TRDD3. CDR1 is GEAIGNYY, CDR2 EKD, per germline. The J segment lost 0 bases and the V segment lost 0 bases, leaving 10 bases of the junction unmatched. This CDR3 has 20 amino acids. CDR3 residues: CACDTVNWGIRSWDTRQMFF. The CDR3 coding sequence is TGTGCCTGTGACACCGTAAACTGGGGAATACGCTCCTGGGACACCCGACAGATGTTTTTC.

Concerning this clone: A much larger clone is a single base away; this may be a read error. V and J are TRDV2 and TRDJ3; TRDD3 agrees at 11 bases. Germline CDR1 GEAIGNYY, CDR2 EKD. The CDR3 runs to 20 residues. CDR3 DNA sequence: TGTTCCTGTGACACCGTACTGGGGGATAAAAGCTCCTGGGACACCCGACAGATGTTTTTC. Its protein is CSCDTVLGDKSSWDTRQMFF.

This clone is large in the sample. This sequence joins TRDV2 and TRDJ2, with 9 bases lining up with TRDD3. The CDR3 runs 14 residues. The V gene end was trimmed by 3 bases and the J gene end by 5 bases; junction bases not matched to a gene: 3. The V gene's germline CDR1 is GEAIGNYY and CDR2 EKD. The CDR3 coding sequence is TGTGCCTGTGACCTGCTGGGGGATACAGCACAACTCTTCTTT. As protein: CACDLLGDTAQLFF.

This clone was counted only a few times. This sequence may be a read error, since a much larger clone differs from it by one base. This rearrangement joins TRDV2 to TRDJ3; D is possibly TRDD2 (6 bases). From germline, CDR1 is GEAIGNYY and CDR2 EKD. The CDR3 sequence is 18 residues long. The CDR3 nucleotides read TGTGCCCGTGACACCGGTGGCTTCCTCTCCTGGGACACCCGACAGATGTTTTTC. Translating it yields CARDTGGFLSWDTRQMFF.

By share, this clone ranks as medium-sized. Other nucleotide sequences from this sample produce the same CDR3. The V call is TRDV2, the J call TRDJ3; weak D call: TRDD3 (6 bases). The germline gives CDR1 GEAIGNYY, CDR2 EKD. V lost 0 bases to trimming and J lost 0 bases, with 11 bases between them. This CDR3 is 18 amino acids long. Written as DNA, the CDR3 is TGTGCCTGTGACACCGTTGGGGGGAGCTCCTGGGACACCCGACAGATGTTTTTC. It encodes CACDTVGGSSWDTRQMFF.

The CDR3 region has the DNA TGTGCTCTTGGGGATTCCTTCCGTGTTTTCTGGGGGATAAGCTCCTGGGACACCCGACAGATGTTTTTC. Translation: CALGDSFRVFWGISSWDTRQMFF. V usage is TRDV1 and J usage is TRDJ3; TRDD3 aligns across 10 bases. Matching the DNA to germline supplied the J gene, which TCRdb does not give. The V gene's germline CDR1 is TSWWSYY and CDR2 QGS. The CDR3 spans 23 residues. V dropped 3 bases and J dropped 0; count of bases not matched to a gene: 17.

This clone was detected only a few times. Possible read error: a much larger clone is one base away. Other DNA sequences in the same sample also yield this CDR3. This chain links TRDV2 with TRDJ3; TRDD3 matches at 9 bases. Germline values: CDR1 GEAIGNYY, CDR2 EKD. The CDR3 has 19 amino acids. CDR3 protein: CACDTVGDNGPWDTRQMFF. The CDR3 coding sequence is TGTGCCTGCGACACCGTGGGGGATAACGGTCCTTGGGACACCCGACAGATGTTTTTC.

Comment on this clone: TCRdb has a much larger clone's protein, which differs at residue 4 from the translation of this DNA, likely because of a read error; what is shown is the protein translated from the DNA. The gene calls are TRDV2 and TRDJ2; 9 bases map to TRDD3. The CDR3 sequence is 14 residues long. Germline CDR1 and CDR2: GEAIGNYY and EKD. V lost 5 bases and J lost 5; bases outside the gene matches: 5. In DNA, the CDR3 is TGTGCCTGTGGCACGCTGGGGGATACAGCACAACTCTTCTTT. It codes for CACGTLGDTAQLFF.

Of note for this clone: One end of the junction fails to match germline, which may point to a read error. The CDR3 DNA follows: TGTGCCTGTGGCACCGGGGGACTGGGGGTTTCTTTGACAGCACAACTCTTCTTT. Its translation: CACGTGGLGVSLTAQLFF. This chain uses TRDV2 with TRDJ2; 8 bases align to TRDD3. The CDR3 sequence is 18 residues long. Germline V CDR1 and CDR2: GEAIGNYY, EKD.

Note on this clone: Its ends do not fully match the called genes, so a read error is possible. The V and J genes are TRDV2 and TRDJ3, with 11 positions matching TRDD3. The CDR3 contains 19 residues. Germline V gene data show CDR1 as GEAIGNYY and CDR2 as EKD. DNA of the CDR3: TGTGCCTGTGACGCCATACTGGGGGATAGCTCCTGGGACACCCGACAGGTGTTTTTC. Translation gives CACDAILGDSSWDTRQVFF.

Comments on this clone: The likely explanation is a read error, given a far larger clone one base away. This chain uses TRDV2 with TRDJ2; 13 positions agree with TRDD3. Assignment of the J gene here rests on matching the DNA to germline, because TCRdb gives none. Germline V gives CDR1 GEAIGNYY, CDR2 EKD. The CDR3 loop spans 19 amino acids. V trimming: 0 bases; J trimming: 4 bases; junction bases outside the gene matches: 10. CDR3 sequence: CACDTLLGDTGYKTAQLFF. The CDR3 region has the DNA TGTGCCTGTGACACCTTACTGGGGGATACGGGGTATAAGACAGCACAACTCTTCTTT.

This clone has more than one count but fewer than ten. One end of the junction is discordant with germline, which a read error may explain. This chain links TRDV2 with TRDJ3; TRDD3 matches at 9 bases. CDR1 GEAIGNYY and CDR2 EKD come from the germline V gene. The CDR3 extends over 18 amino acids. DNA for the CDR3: TGTGCCCGTGACACCGTGGGGATACGATCCTGGGACACCCGACAGATGTTTTTC. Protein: CARDTVGIRSWDTRQMFF.

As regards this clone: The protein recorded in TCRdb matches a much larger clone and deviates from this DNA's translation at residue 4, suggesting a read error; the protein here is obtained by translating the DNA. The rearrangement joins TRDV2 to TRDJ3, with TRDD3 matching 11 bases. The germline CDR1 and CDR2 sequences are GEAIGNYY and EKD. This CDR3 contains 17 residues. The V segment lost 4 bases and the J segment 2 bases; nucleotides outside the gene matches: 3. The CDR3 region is CACEVLGDTWDTRQMFF. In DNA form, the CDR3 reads TGTGCCTGTGAGGTACTGGGGGATACCTGGGACACCCGACAGATGTTTTTC.

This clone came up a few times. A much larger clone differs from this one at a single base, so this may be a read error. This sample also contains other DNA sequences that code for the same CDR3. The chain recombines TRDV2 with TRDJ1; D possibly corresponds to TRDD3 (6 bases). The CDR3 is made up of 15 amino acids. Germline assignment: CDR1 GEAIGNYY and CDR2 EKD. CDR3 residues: CACDTVGYKTDKLIF. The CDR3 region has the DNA TGTGCCTGCGACACCGTGGGATATAAGACCGATAAACTCATCTTT.

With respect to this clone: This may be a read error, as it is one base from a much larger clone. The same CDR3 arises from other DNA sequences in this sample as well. The CDR3 coding sequence is TGTGCCTGCGACACCGTACTGGGGGATAAAAGCTCCTGGGACACCCGACAGATGTTTTTC. Translated: CACDTVLGDKSSWDTRQMFF. The V and J genes are TRDV2 and TRDJ3; 11 bases line up with TRDD3. This CDR3 is built from 20 residues. CDR1 GEAIGNYY and CDR2 EKD come from the germline V gene.

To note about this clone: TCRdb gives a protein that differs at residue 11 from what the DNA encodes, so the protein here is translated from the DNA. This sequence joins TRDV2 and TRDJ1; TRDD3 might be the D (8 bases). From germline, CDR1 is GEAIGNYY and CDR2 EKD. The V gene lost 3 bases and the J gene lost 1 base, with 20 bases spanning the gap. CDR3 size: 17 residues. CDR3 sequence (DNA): TGTGCCTGTGACCGTATTCCTACTGGGGGCTGCACCGATAAACTCATCTTT. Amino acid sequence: CACDRIPTGGCTDKLIF.

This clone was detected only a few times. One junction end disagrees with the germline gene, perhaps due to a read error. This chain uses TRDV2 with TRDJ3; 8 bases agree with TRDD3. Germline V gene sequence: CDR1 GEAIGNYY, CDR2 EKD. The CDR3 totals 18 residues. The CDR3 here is CAWNLLGGSSWDARQMFF. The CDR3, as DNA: TGTGCCTGGAACCTACTGGGGGGGAGCTCCTGGGACGCCCGGCAGATGTTTTTC.

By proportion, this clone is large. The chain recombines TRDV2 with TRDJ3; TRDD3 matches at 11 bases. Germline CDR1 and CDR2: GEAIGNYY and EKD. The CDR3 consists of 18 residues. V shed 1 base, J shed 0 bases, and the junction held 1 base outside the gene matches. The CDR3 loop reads CACDTLGDSSWDTRQMFF. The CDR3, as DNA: TGTGCCTGTGACACACTGGGGGATAGCTCCTGGGACACCCGACAGATGTTTTTC.

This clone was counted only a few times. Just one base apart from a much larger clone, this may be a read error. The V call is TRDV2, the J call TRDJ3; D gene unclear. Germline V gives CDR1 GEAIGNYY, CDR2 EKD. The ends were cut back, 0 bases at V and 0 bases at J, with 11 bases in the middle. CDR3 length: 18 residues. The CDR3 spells CACDTAEASSWDTRQMFF. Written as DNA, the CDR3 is TGTGCCTGTGACACCGCGGAGGCCAGCTCCTGGGACACCCGACAGATGTTTTTC.

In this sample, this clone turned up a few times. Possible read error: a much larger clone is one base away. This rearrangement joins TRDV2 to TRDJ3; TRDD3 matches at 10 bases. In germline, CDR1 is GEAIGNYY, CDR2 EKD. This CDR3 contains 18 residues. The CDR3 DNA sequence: TGTGCCCGTGACACCGCTGGGGGATACTCCTGGGACACCCGACAGATGTTTTTC. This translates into CARDTAGGYSWDTRQMFF.